This TCR beta chain derives from a study of lymphopenia after photon versus proton radiotherapy. Per germline, CDR1 LNHDA and CDR2 SQIVND (reference sequence). The CDR3 is 15 residues long. Deletions cut 4 bases from V and 9 bases from J, with 16 bases between. Method: immunoSEQ multiplex PCR; TCRdb's copy keeps in-frame clones and lacks some. The sample includes around 29,000 clones, roughly 94% of them seen just once. Here the sequenced sample was peripheral blood, taken from a patient treated with photon-based radiotherapy. The rearrangement links TRBV19 to TRBJ1-6; tentative D call: TRBD1 (5 bases). This TCR was sampled from a woman in her 50s with cholangiocarcinoma. The CDR3 nucleotides are TGTGCCAGTAGTACAGACCGGGACGGACCTTCACCCCTCCACTTT. This codes for CASSTDRDGPSPLHF.